This TCR beta chain comes out of a study of T cell responses to AZD1222 COVID-19 vaccine. CDR3 size: 14 residues. Trimming shortened V by 3 bases and J by 8 bases, and 17 bases separated the two germline ends. Germline V lookup: CDR1 KGHSH, CDR2 LQKENI. Repertoires were generated with immunoSEQ multiplex PCR, while TCRdb's copy carries only in-frame clones and drops some. The sample lists approximately 100,000 clones, approximately 87% occurring once. This TCR derives from an adult in good health. This specimen consisted of peripheral blood, obtained on day 0 of AZD1222 vaccination. The gene calls are TRBV18 and TRBJ2-7; weak D call: TRBD1 (6 bases). This CDR3 reads CASSPTEHREKQYF. The CDR3 DNA reads as TGTGCCAGCTCACCTACTGAACACAGGGAGAAGCAGTACTTC.